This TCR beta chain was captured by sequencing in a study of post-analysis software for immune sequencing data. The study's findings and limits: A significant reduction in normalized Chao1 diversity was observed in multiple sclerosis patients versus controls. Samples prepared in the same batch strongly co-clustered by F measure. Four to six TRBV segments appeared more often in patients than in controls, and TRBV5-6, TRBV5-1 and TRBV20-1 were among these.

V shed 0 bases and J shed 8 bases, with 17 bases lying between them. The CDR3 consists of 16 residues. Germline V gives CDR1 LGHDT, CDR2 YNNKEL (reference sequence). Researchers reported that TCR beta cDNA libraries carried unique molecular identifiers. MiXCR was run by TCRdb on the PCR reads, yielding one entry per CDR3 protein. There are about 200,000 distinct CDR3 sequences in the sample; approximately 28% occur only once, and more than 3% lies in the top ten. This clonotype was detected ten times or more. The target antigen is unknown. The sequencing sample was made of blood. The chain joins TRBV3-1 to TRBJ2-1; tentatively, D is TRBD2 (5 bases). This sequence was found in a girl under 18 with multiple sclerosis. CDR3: CASSQDPAVNGDEQFF. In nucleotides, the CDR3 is TGTGCCAGCAGCCAAGATCCGGCAGTAAACGGGGATGAGCAGTTCTTC.